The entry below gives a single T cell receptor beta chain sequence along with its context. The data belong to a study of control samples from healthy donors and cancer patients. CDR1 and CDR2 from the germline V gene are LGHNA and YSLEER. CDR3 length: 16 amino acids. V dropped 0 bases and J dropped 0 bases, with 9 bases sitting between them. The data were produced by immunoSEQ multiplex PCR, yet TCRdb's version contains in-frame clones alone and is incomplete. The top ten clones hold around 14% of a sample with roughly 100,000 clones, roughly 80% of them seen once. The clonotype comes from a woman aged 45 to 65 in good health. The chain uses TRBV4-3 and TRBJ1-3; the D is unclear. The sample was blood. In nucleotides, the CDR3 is TGCGCCAGCAGCCAAGATGACGGCAACTCTGGAAACACCATATATTTT. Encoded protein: CASSQDDGNSGNTIYF.